A selection of T cell receptor beta chains follows, all from one sample in a study of regulatory T cells in long-lasting Graves disease. TCRdb passed the multiplex PCR reads through MiXCR, listing each CDR3 protein once. This sample has hundreds of thousands of distinct CDR3 sequences, with 15% to 20% found just once. Separately, the same data were catalogued under a study of T cells in Graves' hyperthyroidism and ophthalmopathy.

The sample consisted of peripheral blood mononuclear cells (PBMCs), taken at new diagnosis, from a patient treated with antithyroid drugs. The receptors were sampled from a woman younger than 45 with Graves disease. Each CDR3 is given with its conserved first and last residue. Each record gives: J gene, V gene, D gene, CDR3 length, clone size, CDR3 protein, CDR3 DNA. A D gene is named only where the DNA matches it firmly. Rows may omit the clone size; those that give it use once, few, many or a size class.

TRBJ1-5 TRBV6-1 . 16 many CASRGTGIGSNQPQHF TGTGCCAGCAGAGGGACGGGTATAGGAAGCAATCAGCCCCAGCATTTT
TRBJ2-6 TRBV7-3 TRBD1 18 . CASSIRDRGQSGANVLTF TGTGCCAGCAGCATCCGGGACAGGGGGCAGTCTGGGGCCAACGTCCTGACTTTC
TRBJ2-1 TRBV7-9 . 12 many CASHELGNEQFF TGTGCCAGCCACGAACTGGGCAATGAGCAGTTCTTC
TRBJ1-2 TRBV7-8 . 13 few CASKPREGYGYTF TGTGCCAGCAAACCCCGGGAGGGGTATGGCTACACCTTC
TRBJ2-2 TRBV7-2 TRBD1 15 . CASSRDRGHTGELFF TGTGCCAGCAGCCGGGACAGGGGCCATACCGGGGAGCTGTTTTTT
TRBJ2-1 TRBV30 TRBD1 14 . CAWLKWGQFDEQFF TGTGCCTGGCTAAAATGGGGACAGTTTGATGAGCAGTTCTTC
TRBJ1-1 TRBV6-5 TRBD1 15 many CASSFDRGLNTEAFF TGTGCCAGCAGTTTCGACAGGGGGTTGAACACTGAAGCTTTCTTT
TRBJ2-5 TRBV28 . 12 few CATLTRRETQYF TGTGCCACCCTAACAAGGAGGGAGACCCAGTACTTC
TRBJ2-1 TRBV3-1 . 13 many CASSSLRYNEQFF TGTGCCAGCAGCAGTCTTCGATACAATGAGCAGTTCTTC
TRBJ2-1 TRBV7-2 . 14 many CASSLAAVKGEQFF TGTGCCAGCAGCTTAGCTGCGGTTAAGGGTGAGCAGTTCTTC
TRBJ2-3 TRBV14 . 15 many CASSPGRLSTDTQYF TGTGCCAGCAGCCCAGGACGGCTCTCAACAGATACGCAGTATTTT
TRBJ2-7 TRBV28 . 16 many CASSLGGPKYSYEQYF TGTGCCAGCAGTTTAGGGGGGCCGAAATACTCCTACGAGCAGTACTTC
TRBJ2-5 TRBV5-8 . 13 . CASSLRRQETQYF TGTGCCAGCAGCTTGCGGCGACAAGAGACCCAGTACTTC
TRBJ1-1 TRBV5-1 TRBD1 14 . CASSPLTGVAEAFF TGCGCCAGCAGCCCCCTAACAGGGGTTGCTGAAGCTTTCTTT
TRBJ1-4 TRBV5-1 TRBD1 20 . CASSPRGQSPYKSTNEKLFF TGCGCCAGCAGCCCGCGGGGACAGTCACCCTATAAATCAACTAATGAAAAACTGTTTTTT
TRBJ2-3 TRBV2 TRBD2 14 many CASTTSHGTDTQYF TGTGCCAGTACGACTAGCCACGGCACAGATACGCAGTATTTT
TRBJ1-1 TRBV5-1 . 16 many CASSLGLWTQNTEAFF TGCGCCAGCAGCTTGGGACTTTGGACACAGAACACTGAAGCTTTCTTT
TRBJ1-3 TRBV6-5 . 17 . CASSYSFGSHSGNTIYF TGTGCCAGCAGTTACTCGTTTGGATCCCACTCTGGAAACACCATATATTTT
TRBJ1-1 TRBV6-5 TRBD1 14 . CASSSTGKNTEAFF TGTGCCAGCAGTTCGACAGGGAAGAACACTGAAGCTTTCTTT
TRBJ2-3 TRBV5-4 TRBD1 16 . CASSLTGGREKQTQYF TGTGCCAGCAGCCTGACAGGGGGGCGGGAGAAACAAACGCAGTATTTT
TRBJ1-5 TRBV10-3 . 15 many CAISGDDRLNQPQHF TGTGCCATCAGTGGCGATGACAGGCTTAATCAGCCCCAGCATTTT
TRBJ1-3 TRBV7-2 TRBD1 16 few CASSPSGGAAGNTIYF TGTGCCAGCAGCCCCTCAGGGGGCGCGGCTGGAAACACCATATATTTT
TRBJ1-4 TRBV15 . 14 few CATSRDGGAEKLFF TGTGCCACCAGCAGAGATGGGGGGGCGGAAAAACTGTTTTTT
TRBJ2-7 TRBV7-2 TRBD1 14 many CASSLVTGAAEQYF TGTGCCAGCAGCTTAGTCACAGGGGCGGCAGAGCAGTACTTC
TRBJ2-3 TRBV5-1 . 13 . CASSQETADTQYF TGCGCCAGCAGCCAGGAGACTGCGGATACGCAGTATTTT
TRBJ1-1 TRBV5-6 . 15 few CASSWGTNSNTEAFF TGTGCCAGCAGCTGGGGGACAAATTCGAACACTGAAGCTTTCTTT
TRBJ2-2 TRBV30 . 15 . CAWSFRFRVTGELFF TGTGCCTGGAGTTTCCGCTTTAGGGTCACCGGGGAGCTGTTTTTT
TRBJ2-2 TRBV15 . 11 few CATDQTGELFF TGTGCCACCGATCAAACCGGGGAGCTGTTTTTT
TRBJ2-5 TRBV27 . 15 many CASSRAATLRETQYF TGTGCCAGCTCCAGGGCGGCTACCCTTAGGGAGACCCAGTACTTC
TRBJ1-4 TRBV6-1 TRBD1 14 . CASRDRVISEKLFF TGTGCGTCACGCGACAGGGTTATCAGTGAAAAACTGTTTTTT
TRBJ2-7 TRBV28 TRBD2 16 many CASSSPTSGFVYEQYF TGTGCCAGCAGTTCCCCGACTAGCGGGTTTGTCTACGAGCAGTACTTC
TRBJ2-7 TRBV28 . 16 many CASTSQGGLELYEQYF TGTGCCAGCACCTCGCAGGGGGGGCTAGAGTTATACGAGCAGTACTTC
TRBJ2-1 TRBV28 . 14 many CASSHPSTYNEQFF TGTGCCAGCAGCCACCCGAGCACCTACAATGAGCAGTTCTTC
TRBJ1-1 TRBV30 . 12 many CAWRGTTAQAFF TGTGCCTGGAGAGGAACGACGGCGCAAGCTTTCTTT
TRBJ2-1 TRBV24-1 TRBD2 15 few CATASTAGGYNEQFF TGTGCCACCGCCTCTACAGCGGGAGGCTACAATGAGCAGTTCTTC
TRBJ1-2 TRBV7-2 . 14 many CASSEDPQGYGYTF TGTGCCAGCAGCGAGGATCCCCAAGGCTATGGCTACACCTTC
TRBJ1-2 TRBV20-1 . 11 . CSGRNNYGYTF TGCAGTGGTAGAAATAACTATGGCTACACCTTC
TRBJ2-1 TRBV30 TRBD1 15 many CAWSYGQGRHNEQFF TGTGCCTGGAGCTACGGACAGGGTCGCCACAATGAGCAGTTCTTC
TRBJ1-1 TRBV6-2/TRBV6-3 . 12 few CASTSRVSEAFF TGTGCCAGCACCTCTCGGGTCTCTGAAGCTTTCTTT
TRBJ2-7 TRBV7-9 . 13 . CASSPVSPYEQYF TGTGCCAGCAGCCCAGTTAGCCCTTACGAGCAGTACTTC